The T cell receptor beta chain described here comes from a study of control samples from healthy donors and cancer patients. Germline V gene lookup returns CDR1 LNHDA and CDR2 SQIVND (reference sequence). V gave up 7 bases and J gave up 8 bases, with 17 bases separating them. This CDR3 contains 13 residues. Assay used: immunoSEQ multiplex PCR; TCRdb lists only in-frame clones, some missing. The table has fewer than 85,000 clones, around 89% seen once. This chain connects TRBV19 to TRBJ1-2; no firm D call. This sequence was found in a man in his fifties or sixties in good health. Sequencing input: blood. In nucleotides, the CDR3 is TGTGCCAGTAACCCTCGAAAGGGAGGGGGCTACACCTTC. It yields the protein CASNPRKGGGYTF.